Below, 3 T cell receptor beta chains from the same sample are listed, as sequenced in a study of identical twins. Using its own MiXCR run on the 5' RACE reads, TCRdb lists one record per CDR3 protein. The sample has roughly 260,000 distinct CDR3 sequences, over 13% seen once. Sequences were obtained from memory (CD45RO+) T cells sorted from blood. The receptors shown here come from a woman younger than 30 in good health.

The CDR3 region is CASSYLDSYTDTQYF. The CDR3 nucleotides are TGTGCCAGCAGTTATTTGGATTCGTACACAGATACGCAGTATTTT. The chain employs TRBV6-2 or TRBV6-3 and TRBJ2-3, with unresolved D. V was clipped by 3 bases and J by 2 bases, with 12 bases between them. Per the germline V gene, CDR1 is MNHEY and CDR2 is SVGEGT. The CDR3 contains 15 residues.

This clonotype was observed a few times. The V and J genes are TRBV27 and TRBJ1-2, with 7 bases identical to TRBD1. The CDR3 is made up of 13 amino acids. Germline CDR1 and CDR2: MNHEY and SMNVEV (reference sequence). V lost 8 bases and J lost 7; bases outside the gene matches: 10. The DNA of the CDR3 is TGTGCCAGCCCCTTTTGGGAGGGGGCTGGCTACACCTTC. It specifies CASPFWEGAGYTF.

This clonotype has more than one count but fewer than ten. The V and J genes are TRBV6-2 or TRBV6-3 and TRBJ2-4, with D perhaps matching TRBD1 (6 bases). With 0 bases removed from V and 11 bases from J, the gap between germline ends came to 11 bases. There are 13 residues in the CDR3. CDR1 is MNHEY, CDR2 SVGEGT, per germline. This chain's CDR3 is CASSYSRTDVQYF. The CDR3 coding sequence is TGTGCCAGCAGTTACTCGAGGACAGATGTTCAGTACTTC.